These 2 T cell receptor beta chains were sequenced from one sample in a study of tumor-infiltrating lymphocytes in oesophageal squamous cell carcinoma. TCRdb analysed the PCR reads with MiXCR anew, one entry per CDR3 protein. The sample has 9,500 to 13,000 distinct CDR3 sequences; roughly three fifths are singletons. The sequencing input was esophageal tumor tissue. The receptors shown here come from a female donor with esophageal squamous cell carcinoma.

As DNA, the CDR3 is TGTGCCAGCAGCCCCAGGACTAGCTTGAATGAGCAGTACTTC. Translating it yields CASSPRTSLNEQYF. The chain has TRBV7-4 and TRBJ2-3; TRBD2 matches at 8 bases. Near its end, the DNA agrees better with TRBJ2-7, so the J call may be wrong. Germline-derived CDR1 and CDR2 are SGHVT and SQSDAQ. This CDR3 contains 14 residues.

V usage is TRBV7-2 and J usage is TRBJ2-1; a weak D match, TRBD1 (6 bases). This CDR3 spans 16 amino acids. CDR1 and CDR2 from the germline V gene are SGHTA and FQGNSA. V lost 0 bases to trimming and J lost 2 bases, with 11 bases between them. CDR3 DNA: TGTGCCAGCAGCTTAGCGGCAGGGGAGCCCTACAATGAGCAGTTCTTC. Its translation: CASSLAAGEPYNEQFF.